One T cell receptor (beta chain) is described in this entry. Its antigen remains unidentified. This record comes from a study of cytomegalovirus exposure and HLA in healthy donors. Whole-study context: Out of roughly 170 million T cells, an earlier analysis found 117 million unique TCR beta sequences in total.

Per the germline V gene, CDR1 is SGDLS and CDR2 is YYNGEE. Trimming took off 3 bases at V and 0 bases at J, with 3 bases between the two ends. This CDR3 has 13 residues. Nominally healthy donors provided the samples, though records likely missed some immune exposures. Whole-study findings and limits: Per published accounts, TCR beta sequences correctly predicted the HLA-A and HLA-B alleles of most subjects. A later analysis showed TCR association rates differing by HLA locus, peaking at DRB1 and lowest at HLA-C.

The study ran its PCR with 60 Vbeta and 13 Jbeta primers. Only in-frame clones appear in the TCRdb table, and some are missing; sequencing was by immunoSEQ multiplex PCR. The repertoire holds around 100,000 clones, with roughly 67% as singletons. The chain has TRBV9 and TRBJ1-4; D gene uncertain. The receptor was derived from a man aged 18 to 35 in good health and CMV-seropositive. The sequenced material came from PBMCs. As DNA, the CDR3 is TGTGCCAGCAGCGCCGCAACTAATGAAAAACTGTTTTTT. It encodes CASSAATNEKLFF.